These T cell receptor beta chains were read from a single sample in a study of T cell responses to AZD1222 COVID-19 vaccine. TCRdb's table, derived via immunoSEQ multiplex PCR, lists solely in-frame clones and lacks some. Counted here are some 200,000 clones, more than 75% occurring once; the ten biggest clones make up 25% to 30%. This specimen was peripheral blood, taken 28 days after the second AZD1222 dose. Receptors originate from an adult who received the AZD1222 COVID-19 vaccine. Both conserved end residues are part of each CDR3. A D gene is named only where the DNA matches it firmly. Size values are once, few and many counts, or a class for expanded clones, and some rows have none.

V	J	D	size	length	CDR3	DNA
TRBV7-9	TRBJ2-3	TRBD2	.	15	CASSSSTARGGTQYF	TGTGCCAGCAGCTCCTCTACGGCTCGGGGGGGTACGCAGTATTTT
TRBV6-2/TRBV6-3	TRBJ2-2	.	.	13	CASSPEYTGELFF	TGTGCCAGCAGTCCGGAGTACACCGGGGAGCTGTTTTTT
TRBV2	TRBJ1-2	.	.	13	CASSLDNNYGYTF	TGTGCCAGCAGTTTGGACAATAACTATGGCTACACCTTC
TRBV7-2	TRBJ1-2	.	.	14	CASSLEAENYGYTF	TGTGCCAGCAGCTTAGAAGCGGAAAACTATGGCTACACCTTC
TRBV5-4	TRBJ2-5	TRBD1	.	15	CASRATGEPAVTQYF	TGTGCCAGCAGGGCGACAGGGGAACCCGCAGTGACCCAGTACTTC
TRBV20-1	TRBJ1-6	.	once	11	CSASGGTPLHF	TGCAGTGCTTCGGGGGGGACACCCCTCCACTTT
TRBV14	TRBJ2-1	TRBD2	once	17	CASSQALGGSSYNEQFF	TGTGCCAGCAGCCAAGCCCTGGGCGGGAGCTCCTACAATGAGCAGTTCTTC
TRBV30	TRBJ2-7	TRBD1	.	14	CAWMSTGQGNEQYF	TGTGCCTGGATGTCCACGGGACAGGGAAACGAGCAGTACTTC
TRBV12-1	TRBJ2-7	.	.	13	CASRGQGPYEQYF	TGTGCCAGCAGAGGACAGGGGCCCTACGAGCAGTACTTC
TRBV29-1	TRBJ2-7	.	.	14	CSVCPDLACYEQYF	TGCAGCGTTTGTCCAGACTTAGCTTGCTACGAGCAGTACTTC
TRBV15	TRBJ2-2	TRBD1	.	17	CATSRETGGSSTGELFF	TGTGCCACCAGCAGAGAGACAGGGGGCTCTTCGACCGGGGAGCTGTTTTTT
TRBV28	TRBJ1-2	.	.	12	CASSLPSGGYTF	TGTGCCAGCAGTTTGCCTTCTGGGGGCTACACCTTC
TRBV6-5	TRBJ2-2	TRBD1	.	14	CASKDRANTGELFF	TGTGCCAGCAAAGACAGGGCGAACACCGGGGAGCTGTTTTTT
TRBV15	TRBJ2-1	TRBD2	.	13	CATSRGLDNEQFF	TGTGCCACCAGCAGGGGACTAGACAATGAGCAGTTCTTC
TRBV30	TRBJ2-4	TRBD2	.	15	CAWSTGTRAKNIQYF	TGTGCCTGGAGCACCGGGACTAGAGCCAAAAACATTCAGTACTTC
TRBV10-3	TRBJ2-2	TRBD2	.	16	CAISESSSGGTGELFF	TGTGCCATCAGTGAGTCTTCTAGCGGGGGCACCGGGGAGCTGTTTTTT
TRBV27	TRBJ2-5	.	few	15	CASSLGPNRQETQYF	TGTGCCAGCAGTTTAGGTCCGAATCGCCAAGAGACCCAGTACTTC
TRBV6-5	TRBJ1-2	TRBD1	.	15	CASSISGTGPVGYTF	TGTGCCAGCAGTATATCCGGGACAGGGCCTGTTGGCTACACCTTC
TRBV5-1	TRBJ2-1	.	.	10	CATGDNEQFF	TGCGCCACCGGGGACAATGAGCAGTTCTTC
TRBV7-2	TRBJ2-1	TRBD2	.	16	CASSFAGTSDYNEQFF	TGTGCCAGCAGCTTCGCAGGGACTAGCGACTACAATGAGCAGTTCTTC
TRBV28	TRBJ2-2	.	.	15	CASSPDQRWTGELFF	TGTGCCAGCAGCCCCGACCAAAGGTGGACCGGGGAGCTGTTTTTT
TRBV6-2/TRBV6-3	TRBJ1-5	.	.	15	CASSGVRIWDQPQHF	TGTGCCAGCAGTGGTGTACGGATTTGGGATCAGCCCCAGCATTTT
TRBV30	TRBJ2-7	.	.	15	CAWSPRLRGSYEQYF	TGTGCCTGGAGCCCCCGGTTGCGGGGTTCCTACGAGCAGTACTTC
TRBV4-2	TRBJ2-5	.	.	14	CASSQGGTSETQYF	TGTGCCAGCAGCCAAGGTGGCACTAGTGAGACCCAGTACTTC
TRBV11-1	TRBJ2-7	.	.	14	CASGTGLSSYEQYF	TGTGCCAGCGGAACAGGGTTGTCGTCCTACGAGCAGTACTTC
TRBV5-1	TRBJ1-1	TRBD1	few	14	CASREGTANTEAFF	TGCGCCAGCAGAGAGGGGACAGCAAACACTGAAGCTTTCTTT
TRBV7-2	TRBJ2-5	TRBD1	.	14	CASSPGQGAETQYF	TGTGCCAGCAGCCCCGGACAGGGGGCGGAGACCCAGTACTTC
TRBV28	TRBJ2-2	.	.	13	CASSGSATGELFF	TGTGCCAGCAGCGGCTCAGCTACCGGGGAGCTGTTTTTT
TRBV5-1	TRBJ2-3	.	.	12	CASRRDRDTQYF	TGCGCCAGCAGACGGGATCGGGATACGCAGTATTTT
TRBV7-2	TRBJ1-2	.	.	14	CASSLAGFNYGYTF	TGTGCCAGCAGCTTAGCAGGGTTTAATTATGGCTACACCTTC
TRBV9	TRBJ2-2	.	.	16	CASSVGVYSNTGELFF	TGTGCCAGCAGCGTAGGGGTGTACTCTAACACCGGGGAGCTGTTTTTT
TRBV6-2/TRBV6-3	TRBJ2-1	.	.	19	CASSYLLDAPGEPYNEQFF	TGTGCCAGCAGTTATCTGCTAGATGCCCCGGGGGAACCCTACAATGAGCAGTTCTTC
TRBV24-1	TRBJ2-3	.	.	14	CATSVSGGTDTQYF	TGTGCCACCAGTGTTTCGGGGGGCACAGATACGCAGTATTTT
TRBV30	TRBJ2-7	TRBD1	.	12	CAWSPGTGDSYF	TGTGCCTGGAGCCCCGGGACAGGAGACTCGTACTTC
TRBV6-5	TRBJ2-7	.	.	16	CASSYSKRTASYEQYF	TGTGCCAGCAGTTACTCGAAAAGGACCGCCTCCTACGAGCAGTACTTC
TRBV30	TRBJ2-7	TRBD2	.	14	CAWSLAGSSYEQYF	TGTGCCTGGAGCCTAGCGGGGAGCTCCTACGAGCAGTACTTC
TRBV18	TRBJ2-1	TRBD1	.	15	CASSPRDRVYNEQFF	TGTGCCAGCTCACCAAGGGACAGGGTCTACAATGAGCAGTTCTTC
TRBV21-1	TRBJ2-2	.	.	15	CASSIEGQGTGELFF	TGTGCCAGCAGCATCGAGGGACAGGGCACTGGGGAGCTGTTTTTT
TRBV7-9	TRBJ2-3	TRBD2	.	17	CASSPGLAGGSTDTQYF	TGTGCCAGCAGCCCGGGACTAGCGGGAGGGAGCACAGATACGCAGTATTTT
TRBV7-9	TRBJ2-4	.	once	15	CASSLGTLAKNIQYF	TGTGCCAGCAGCTTAGGGACCTTAGCCAAAAACATTCAGTACTTC
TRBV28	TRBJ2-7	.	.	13	CASSLYGIREQYF	TGTGCCAGCAGTTTATACGGGATTCGCGAGCAGTACTTC
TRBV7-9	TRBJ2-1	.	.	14	CASSYGPPIDEQFF	TGTGCCAGCAGTTACGGGCCTCCGATAGATGAGCAGTTCTTC
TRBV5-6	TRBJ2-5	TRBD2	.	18	CASSLVALGTSGQETQYF	TGTGCCAGCAGCTTGGTAGCTTTAGGGACTAGCGGTCAAGAGACCCAGTACTTC
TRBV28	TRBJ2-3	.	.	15	CASSRRLTSTDTQYF	TGTGCCAGCAGTCGGCGACTGACTAGCACAGATACGCAGTATTTT
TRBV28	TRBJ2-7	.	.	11	CASSSPYEQYF	TGTGCCAGCAGTTCACCCTACGAGCAGTACTTC
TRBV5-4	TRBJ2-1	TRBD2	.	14	CASSSGLAEYEQFF	TGTGCCAGCAGCTCCGGTCTAGCGGAGTATGAGCAGTTCTTC
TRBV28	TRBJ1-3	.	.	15	CASSSGVSAGNTIYF	TGTGCCAGCAGTTCAGGGGTTTCGGCTGGAAACACCATATATTTT
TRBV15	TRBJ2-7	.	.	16	CATSREPPGPGHEQYF	TGTGCCACCAGCAGAGAGCCCCCGGGCCCAGGCCACGAGCAGTACTTC